The following is a TCR beta chain sequence with its context. Its antigen is not known. Assay used: immunoSEQ multiplex PCR; TCRdb lists only in-frame clones, some missing. The sample contains roughly 140,000 clones, 85% to 90% of which appear only once. This sample is part of a study of T cell responses to AZD1222 COVID-19 vaccine. In the study overall: Timing groups of about 4 and about 12 weeks for second doses were pooled.

Points from the study as a whole: Vaccine-related CD4 TCRs covered spike, predominating at 160-218 and 743-854. Donor demographics were predominantly white British with a female majority; clonal diversity may be underestimated. Baseline serology detected seropositivity in only a handful of AZD1222 recipients.

With 4 bases removed from V and 0 bases from J, the gap between germline ends came to 6 bases. Germline loops: CDR1 SGHTA, CDR2 FQGNSA. This CDR3 comprises 13 residues. This receptor was identified in an adult in good health. Sequenced material: peripheral blood, taken on day 0 of AZD1222 vaccination. J is TRBJ1-1 and V is TRBV7-2; D is unresolved. The CDR3 protein is CASSSYMNTEAFF. In DNA, the CDR3 is TGTGCCAGCAGCTCCTATATGAACACTGAAGCTTTCTTT.